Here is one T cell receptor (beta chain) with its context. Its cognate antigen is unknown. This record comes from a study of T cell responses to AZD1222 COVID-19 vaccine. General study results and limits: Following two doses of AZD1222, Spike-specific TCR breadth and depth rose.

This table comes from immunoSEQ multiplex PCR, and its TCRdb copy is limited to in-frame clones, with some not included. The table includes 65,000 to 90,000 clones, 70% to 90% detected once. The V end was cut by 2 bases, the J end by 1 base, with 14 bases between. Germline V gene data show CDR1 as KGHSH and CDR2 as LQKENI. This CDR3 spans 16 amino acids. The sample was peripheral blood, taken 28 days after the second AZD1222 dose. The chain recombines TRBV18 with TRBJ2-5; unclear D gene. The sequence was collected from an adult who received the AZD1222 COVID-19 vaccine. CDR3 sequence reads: CASSPLLAGPQETQYF. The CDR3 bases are TGTGCCAGCTCACCATTACTGGCAGGCCCCCAAGAGACCCAGTACTTC.